A single TCR beta chain is shown here with its context. The sample is drawn from a study of PD-L1 blockade in urothelial cancer. Overall study context: Patients' histories included 0 to 3 prior chemotherapy regimens. Blood samples had a median of 141,255 T cells, some 83,000 unique TCRs, and clonality 0.08 to 0.085.

A spike-in of synthetic TCR analog templates was added to each PCR. TCRdb's table, derived via immunoSEQ multiplex PCR, lists solely in-frame clones and lacks some. The data show tens of thousands of clones, with roughly 80% seen just once and roughly 10% held by the top ten. Germline CDR1 SGHVS, CDR2 FNYEAQ. This CDR3 is 15 amino acids long. Trimming pared 5 bases from V and 2 bases from J, leaving 15 bases between. Time point indicated: peripheral blood 6 weeks after treatment start. Sampling of each patient yielded between 1 and 8 specimens, collected pretreatment and on-treatment. The chain combines TRBV7-6 with TRBJ1-1; D not resolved. This material consisted of PBMCs, taken around atezolizumab (anti-PD-L1) treatment. This receptor was taken from a man in his 70s with urothelial cancer. CDR3 sequence reads: CASSRGLGINTEAFF. For the CDR3, the DNA is TGTGCCAGCAGCCGAGGACTCGGTATCAACACTGAAGCTTTCTTT. The whole variable domain, filled in from reference TRBV7-6 and TRBJ1-1, reads GAGVSQSPRYKVTKRGQDVALRCDPISGHVSLYWYRQALGQGPEFLTYFNYEAQQDKSGLPNDRFSAERPEGSISTLTIQRTEQRDSAMYRCASSRGLGINTEAFFGQGTRLTVV.